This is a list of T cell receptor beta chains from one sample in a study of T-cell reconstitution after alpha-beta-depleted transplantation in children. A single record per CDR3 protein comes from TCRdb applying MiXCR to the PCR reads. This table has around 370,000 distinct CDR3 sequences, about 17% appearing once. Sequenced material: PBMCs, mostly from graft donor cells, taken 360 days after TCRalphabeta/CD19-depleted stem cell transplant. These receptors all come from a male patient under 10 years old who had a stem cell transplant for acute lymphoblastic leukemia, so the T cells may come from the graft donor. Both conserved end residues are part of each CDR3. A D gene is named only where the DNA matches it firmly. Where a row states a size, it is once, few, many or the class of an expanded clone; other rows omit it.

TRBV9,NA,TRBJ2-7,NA,TGTGCCAGCAGCCCCCGACTAGGCATCTCCTACGAGCAGTACTTC,CASSPRLGISYEQYF
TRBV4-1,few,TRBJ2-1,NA,TGCGCCAGCAGCCAAGACAGGTTCGCGACCTACAATGAGCAGTTCTTC,CASSQDRFATYNEQFF
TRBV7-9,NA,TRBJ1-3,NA,TGTGCCAGCAGTCCTCGACAGTTTGACACCATATATTTT,CASSPRQFDTIYF
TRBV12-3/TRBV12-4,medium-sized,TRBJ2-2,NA,TGTGCCAGCAGGCAGGGTTGGACCGGGGAGCTGTTTTTT,CASRQGWTGELFF
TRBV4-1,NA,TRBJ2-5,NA,TGCGCCAGCAGCCATCCCAGGGGGGGTTTTGGAGAGACCCAGTACTTC,CASSHPRGGFGETQYF
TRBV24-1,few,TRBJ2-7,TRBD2,TGTGCCACCAGTGACCCGAAGCGGGAGGTTCACGAGCAGTACTTC,CATSDPKREVHEQYF
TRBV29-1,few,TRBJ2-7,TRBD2,TGCAGCGTTGTGGGACTAGCGGCCTACGAGCAGTACTTC,CSVVGLAAYEQYF
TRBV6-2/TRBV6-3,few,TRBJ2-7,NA,TGTGCCAGCAGTGGACTGAGGGCCCCCTCCTACGAGCAGTACTTC,CASSGLRAPSYEQYF
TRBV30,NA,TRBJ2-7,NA,TGTGCCTGGAGTGGGATCGGGGCCTACGAGCAGTACTTC,CAWSGIGAYEQYF
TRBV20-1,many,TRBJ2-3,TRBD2,TGCAGTGCTACGGGGGGAGGGGATACGCAGTATTTT,CSATGGGDTQYF
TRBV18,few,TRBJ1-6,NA,TGTGCCAGCTCACCACGCCCACAGACAAATTCACCCCTCCACTTT,CASSPRPQTNSPLHF
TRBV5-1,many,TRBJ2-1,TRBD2,TGCGCCAGCAGCGTGGGACTAGCGGGAGTATTAGGGGACAATGAGCAGTTCTTC,CASSVGLAGVLGDNEQFF
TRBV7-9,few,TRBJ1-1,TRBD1,TGTGCCAGCAGTTCCGACAGGGGCATCTATGAAGCTTTCTTT,CASSSDRGIYEAFF
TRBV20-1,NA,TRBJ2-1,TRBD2,TGCAGTGGCCTAACTAGCGGGTCCTACAATGAGCAGTTCTTC,CSGLTSGSYNEQFF
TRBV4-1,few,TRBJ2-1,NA,TGCGCCAGCAGCCGACCCTTACAGGGTTCTCCCTTCTCCTACAATGAGCAGTTCTTC,CASSRPLQGSPFSYNEQFF
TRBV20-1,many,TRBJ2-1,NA,TGCAGTGCTACCTTCCCCGGGACCCGCATTGGTGTAGAGCAGTTCTTC,CSATFPGTRIGVEQFF
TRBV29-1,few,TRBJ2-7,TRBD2,TGCAGCGTTGCCCTAGCGGGAGCTCCCTACGAGCAGTACTTC,CSVALAGAPYEQYF
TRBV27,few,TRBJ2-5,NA,TGTGCCAGCACTACCAACGAAGGGGCCACTCGCGGGACCCAGTACTTC,CASTTNEGATRGTQYF
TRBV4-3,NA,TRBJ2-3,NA,TGCGCCAGCAGCCAAGATCAGGGGCGAGGAGATACGCAGTATTTT,CASSQDQGRGDTQYF
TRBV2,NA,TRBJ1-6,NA,TGTGCCAGCAGTGACGGGAGGGTGGATTCACCCCTCCACTTT,CASSDGRVDSPLHF